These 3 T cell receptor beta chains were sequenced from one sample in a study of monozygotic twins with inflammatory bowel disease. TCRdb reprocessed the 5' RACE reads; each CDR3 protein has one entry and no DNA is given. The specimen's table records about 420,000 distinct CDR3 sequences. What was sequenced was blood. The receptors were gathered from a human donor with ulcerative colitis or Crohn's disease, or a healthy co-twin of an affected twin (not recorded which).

The chain's CDR3 is CASSSYFSEQFF. This rearrangement joins TRBV7-2 to TRBJ2-1. There are 12 residues in the CDR3. Germline assignment: CDR1 SGHTA and CDR2 FQGNSA.

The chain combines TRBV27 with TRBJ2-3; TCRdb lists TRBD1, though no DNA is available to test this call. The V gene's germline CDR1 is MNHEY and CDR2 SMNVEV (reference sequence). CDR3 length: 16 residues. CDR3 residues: CASSARQGSGTDTQYF.

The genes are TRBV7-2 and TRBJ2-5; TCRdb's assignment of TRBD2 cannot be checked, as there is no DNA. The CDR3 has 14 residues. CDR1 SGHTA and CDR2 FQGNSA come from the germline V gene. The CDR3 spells CASSGSVGERAQYF. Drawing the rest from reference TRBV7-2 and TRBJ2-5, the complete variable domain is GAGVSQSPSNKVTEKGKDVELRCDPISGHTALYWYRQSLGQGLEFLIYFQGNSAPDKSGLPSDRFSAERTGGSVSTLTIQRTQQEDSAVYLCASSGSVGERAQYFGPGTRLLVL.